This TCR beta chain was recorded in a study of T cell changes during pregnancy in multiple sclerosis. The CDR3 extends over 18 amino acids. Germline V gene lookup returns CDR1 SNHLY and CDR2 FYNNEI. J gave up 4 bases and V 0 bases, and 6 bases lay outside the gene matches. Measured with immunoSEQ multiplex PCR; TCRdb has only the in-frame clones, and not every one. The sample carries fewer than 45,000 clones, approximately 90% recorded once. The chain joins TRBV2 to TRBJ2-1; 13 bases are a match to TRBD2. The sequence was obtained from a female donor with multiple sclerosis, enrolled in a pregnancy study. The sequences come from CD8+ T cells from peripheral blood mononuclear cells, collected in the third trimester of pregnancy. Written as DNA, the CDR3 is TGTGCCAGCAGTGAAGCGCTTCGACTAGCGGGGGGATACAATGAGCAGTTCTTC. Amino acids: CASSEALRLAGGYNEQFF.